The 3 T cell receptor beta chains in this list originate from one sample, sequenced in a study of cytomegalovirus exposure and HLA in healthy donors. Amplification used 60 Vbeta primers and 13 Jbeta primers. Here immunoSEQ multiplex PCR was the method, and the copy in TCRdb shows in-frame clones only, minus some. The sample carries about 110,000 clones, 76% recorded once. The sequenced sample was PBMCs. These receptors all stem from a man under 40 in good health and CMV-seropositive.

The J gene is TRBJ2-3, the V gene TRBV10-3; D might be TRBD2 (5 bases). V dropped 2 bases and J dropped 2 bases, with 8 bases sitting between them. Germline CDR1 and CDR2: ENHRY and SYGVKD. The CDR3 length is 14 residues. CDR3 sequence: CAISEERYTDTQYF. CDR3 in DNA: TGTGCCATCAGTGAGGAGCGGTACACAGATACGCAGTATTTT.

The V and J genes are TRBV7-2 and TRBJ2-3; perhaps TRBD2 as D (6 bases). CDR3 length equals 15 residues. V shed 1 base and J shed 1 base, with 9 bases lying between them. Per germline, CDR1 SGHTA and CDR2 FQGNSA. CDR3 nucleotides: TGTGCCAGCAGCTTAGGGCGGGGCCGCACAGATACGCAGTATTTT. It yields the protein CASSLGRGRTDTQYF.

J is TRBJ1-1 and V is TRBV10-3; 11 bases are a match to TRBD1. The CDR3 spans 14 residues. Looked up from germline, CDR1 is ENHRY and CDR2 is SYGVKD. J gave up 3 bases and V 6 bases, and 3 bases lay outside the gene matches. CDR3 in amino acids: CAIRPGQGDTEAFF. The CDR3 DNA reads TGTGCCATCAGGCCGGGACAGGGGGACACTGAAGCTTTCTTT.